The 6 T cell receptor beta chains below all came from one sample that was sequenced in a study of molecular identifiers for immune sequencing clone quantification. TCRdb processed the PCR reads anew with MiXCR; each CDR3 protein has one entry. The sample shows more than 450,000 distinct CDR3 sequences, around 25% of them seen only once. Sequenced: naive CD8+ T cells from blood, with Jurkat cell RNA spiked in. Subset described: FACS-sorted CD8+CD4-CCR7+CD45RA+ naive T cells. The source of these receptors is a human donor in good health. Some libraries in this study had Jurkat cell RNA spiked in.

On this clonotype itself: The junction departs from germline at one end; a sequencing error may be responsible. V gene TRBV27 combines with J gene TRBJ2-3; D remains unclear. Germline CDR1 reads MNHEY; CDR2 reads SMNVEV (reference sequence). The CDR3 totals 13 residues. As DNA, the CDR3 is TGTGCCGGCAGTACTATGAGCACAGATACGCAGTATTTT. Residues: CAGSTMSTDTQYF.

This clonotype occurred many times. The chain employs TRBV7-9 and TRBJ2-1; 8 bases align to TRBD1. The CDR3 is made up of 12 amino acids. The germline CDR1 and CDR2 sequences are SEHNR and FQNEAQ (reference sequence). The J segment lost 9 bases and the V segment lost 4 bases, leaving 2 bases of the junction unmatched. The CDR3 bases are TGTGCCAGCAGCTCGACAGGGGTTGAGCAGTTCTTC. It translates to CASSSTGVEQFF.

Note on this clonotype: This may stem from a read error, because a much larger clone lies one nucleotide away. The rearrangement uses TRBV6-2 or TRBV6-3 and TRBJ2-1; perhaps TRBD2 as D (6 bases). Trimming removed 10 bases from V and 6 bases from J, with 19 bases in between. This CDR3 is 14 amino acids long. CDR1 and CDR2 (germline): MNHEY, SVGEGT. The CDR3 bases are TGTGCCAACAGCCACCGAGGGACTGCCAATGAGCAGTTCTTC. Amino acids: CANSHRGTANEQFF.

The chain joins TRBV7-9 to TRBJ1-4; a weak D match, TRBD1 (6 bases). CDR1 and CDR2 (germline): SEHNR, FQNEAQ (reference sequence). V was trimmed by 5 bases and J by 8 bases, leaving 33 bases between them. The CDR3 runs to 20 residues. The CDR3 DNA reads TGTGCCAGCAGCCCCATGAAGGCACAGGGATTGGATAAATTGGGGGAAAAACTGTTTTTT. Translating gives CASSPMKAQGLDKLGEKLFF.

In its sample, this clonotype was seen many times. This CDR3 reads CSVEDLENTEAFF. The CDR3 DNA sequence: TGCAGCGTTGAAGATCTTGAGAACACTGAAGCTTTCTTT. The chain has TRBV29-1 and TRBJ1-1; D unresolved. The V gene's germline CDR1 is SQVTM and CDR2 ANQGSEA. The length of the CDR3 is 13 residues. The V gene lost 0 bases and the J gene lost 1 base, with 6 bases spanning the gap.

This clonotype was seen repeatedly, ten times or more. This chain uses TRBV29-1 with TRBJ2-2; D not resolved. The germline CDR1 and CDR2 sequences are SQVTM and ANQGSEA. V lost 0 bases and J 2 bases, leaving 13 bases between the germline ends. CDR3 length: 16 amino acids. The CDR3 protein is CSVEDPSLGNTGELFF. In DNA form, the CDR3 reads TGCAGCGTTGAAGATCCAAGCCTTGGTAACACCGGGGAGCTGTTTTTT.